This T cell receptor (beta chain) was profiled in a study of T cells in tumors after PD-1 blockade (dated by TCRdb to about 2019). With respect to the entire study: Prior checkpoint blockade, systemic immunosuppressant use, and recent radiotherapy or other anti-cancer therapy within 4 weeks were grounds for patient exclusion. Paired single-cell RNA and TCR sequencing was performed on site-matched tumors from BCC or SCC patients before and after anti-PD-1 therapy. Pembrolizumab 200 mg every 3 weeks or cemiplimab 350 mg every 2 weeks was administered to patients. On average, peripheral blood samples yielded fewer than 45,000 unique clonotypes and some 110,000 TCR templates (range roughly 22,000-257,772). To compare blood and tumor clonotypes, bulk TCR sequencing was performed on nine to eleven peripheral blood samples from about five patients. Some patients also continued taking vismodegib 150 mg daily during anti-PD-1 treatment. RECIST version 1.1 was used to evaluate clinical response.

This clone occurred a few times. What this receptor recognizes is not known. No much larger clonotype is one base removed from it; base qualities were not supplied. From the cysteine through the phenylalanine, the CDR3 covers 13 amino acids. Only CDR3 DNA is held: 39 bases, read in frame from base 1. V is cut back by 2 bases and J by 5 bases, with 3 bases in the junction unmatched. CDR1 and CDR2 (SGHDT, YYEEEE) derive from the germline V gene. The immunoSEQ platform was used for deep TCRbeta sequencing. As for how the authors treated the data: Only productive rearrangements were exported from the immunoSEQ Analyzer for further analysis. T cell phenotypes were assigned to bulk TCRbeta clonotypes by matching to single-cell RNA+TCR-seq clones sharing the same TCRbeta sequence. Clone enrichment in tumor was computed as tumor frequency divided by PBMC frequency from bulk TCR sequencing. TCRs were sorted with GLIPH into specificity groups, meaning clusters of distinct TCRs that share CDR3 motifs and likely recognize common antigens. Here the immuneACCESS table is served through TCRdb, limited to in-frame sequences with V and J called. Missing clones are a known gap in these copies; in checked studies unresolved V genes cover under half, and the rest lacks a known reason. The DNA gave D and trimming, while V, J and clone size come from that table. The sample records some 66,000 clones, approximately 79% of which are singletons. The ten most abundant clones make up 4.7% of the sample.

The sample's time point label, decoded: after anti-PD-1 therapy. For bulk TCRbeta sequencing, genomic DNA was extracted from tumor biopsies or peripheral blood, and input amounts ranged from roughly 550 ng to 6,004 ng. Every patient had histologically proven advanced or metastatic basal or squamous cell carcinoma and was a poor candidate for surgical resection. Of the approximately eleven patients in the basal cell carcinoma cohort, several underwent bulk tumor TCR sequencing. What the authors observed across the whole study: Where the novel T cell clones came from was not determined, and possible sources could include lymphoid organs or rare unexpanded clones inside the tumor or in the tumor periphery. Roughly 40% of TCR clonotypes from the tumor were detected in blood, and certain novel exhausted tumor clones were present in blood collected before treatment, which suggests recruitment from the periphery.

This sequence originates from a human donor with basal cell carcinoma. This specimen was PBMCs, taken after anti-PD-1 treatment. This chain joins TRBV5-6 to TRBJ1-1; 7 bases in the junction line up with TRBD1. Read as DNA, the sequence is TGTGCCAGCAGCTTAGGGGGCGTGACTGAAGCTTTCTTT. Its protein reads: CASSLGGVTEAFF. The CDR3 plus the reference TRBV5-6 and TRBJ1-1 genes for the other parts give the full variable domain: DAGVTQSPTHLIKTRGQQVTLRCSPKSGHDTVSWYQQALGQGPQFIFQYYEEEERQRGNFPDRFSGHQFPNYSSELNVNALLLGDSALYLCASSLGGVTEAFFGQGTRLTVV.